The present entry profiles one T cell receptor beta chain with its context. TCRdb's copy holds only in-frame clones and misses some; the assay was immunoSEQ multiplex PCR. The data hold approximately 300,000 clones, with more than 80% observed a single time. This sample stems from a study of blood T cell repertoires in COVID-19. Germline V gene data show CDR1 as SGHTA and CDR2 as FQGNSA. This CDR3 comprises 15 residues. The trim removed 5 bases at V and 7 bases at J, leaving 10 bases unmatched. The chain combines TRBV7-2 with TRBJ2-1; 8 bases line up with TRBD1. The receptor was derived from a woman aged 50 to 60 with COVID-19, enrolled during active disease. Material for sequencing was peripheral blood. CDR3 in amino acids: CASSVSLGQGNEQFF. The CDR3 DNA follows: TGTGCCAGCAGCGTCAGCCTAGGACAGGGAAATGAGCAGTTCTTC.